The sequence of this TCR beta chain was determined in a study of T cell responses to AZD1222 COVID-19 vaccine. Clones were read by immunoSEQ multiplex PCR, and TCRdb kept only the in-frame ones, dropping some. The sample shows approximately 89,000 clones, approximately 90% of them seen only once. This clone was seen only a few times. Its specificity is not known. With V trimmed by 0 bases and J by 5 bases, 6 bases remained unmatched. Germline loops: CDR1 MNHEY, CDR2 SVGAGI. The CDR3 runs 16 residues. Study results and limitations: Only a handful of AZD1222 recipients, about six in all, had baseline seropositivity. Across the whole spike, CD4 TCRs peaked at regions 160-218 and 743-854.

Sample: peripheral blood, taken on day 0 of MenACWY control vaccination. The chain couples TRBV6-5 to TRBJ2-7, with 11 bases matching TRBD1. The TCR comes from an adult in good health. CDR3 loop: CASSYSSGTGGNEQYF. CDR3 bases: TGTGCCAGCAGTTACTCGTCCGGGACAGGGGGAAACGAGCAGTACTTC.